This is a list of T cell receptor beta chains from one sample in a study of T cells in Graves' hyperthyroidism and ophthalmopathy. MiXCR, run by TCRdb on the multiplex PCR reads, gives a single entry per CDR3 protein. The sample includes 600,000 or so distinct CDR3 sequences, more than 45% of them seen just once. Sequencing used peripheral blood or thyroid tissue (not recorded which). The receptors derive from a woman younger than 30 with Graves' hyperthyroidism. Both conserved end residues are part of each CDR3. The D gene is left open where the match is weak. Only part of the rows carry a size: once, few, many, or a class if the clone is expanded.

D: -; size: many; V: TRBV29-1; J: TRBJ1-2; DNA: TGCAGCGTTGGATTTGAATTTGGCTACACCTTC; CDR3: CSVGFEFGYTF
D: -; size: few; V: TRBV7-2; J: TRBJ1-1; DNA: TGTGCCTCGGCGGGTGGCAGGGCCAACACTGAAGCTTTCTTT; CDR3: CASAGGRANTEAFF
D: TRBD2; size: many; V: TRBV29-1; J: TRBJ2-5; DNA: TGCAGCGTCCTAGCGGGAGGGCCCGAGACCCAGTACTTC; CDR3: CSVLAGGPETQYF
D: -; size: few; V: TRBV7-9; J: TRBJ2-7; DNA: TGTGCCAGCAGCTTAGGGGTCCTCGGGGTCTACGAGCAGTACTTC; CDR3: CASSLGVLGVYEQYF
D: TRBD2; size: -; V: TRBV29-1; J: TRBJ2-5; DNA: TGCAGCGTTGAGTTGAGGCGGGGGGGCCACGAGACCCAGTACTTC; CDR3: CSVELRRGGHETQYF
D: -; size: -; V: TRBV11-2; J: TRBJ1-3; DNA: TGTGCCAGCGTGCTCGATGGGGTAATGGGAAACACCATATATTTT; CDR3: CASVLDGVMGNTIYF
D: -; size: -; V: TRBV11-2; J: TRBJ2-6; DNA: TGTGCCAGCAGCGTTGAAGTCAGCGGTCCCTCGGGGGCCAACGTCCTGACTTTC; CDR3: CASSVEVSGPSGANVLTF
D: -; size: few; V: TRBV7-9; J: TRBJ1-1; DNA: TGTGCCAGCAGCCGTATCGATGTTGGGGGGAGGATCACTGAAGCTTTCTTT; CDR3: CASSRIDVGGRITEAFF
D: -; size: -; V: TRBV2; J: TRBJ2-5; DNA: TGTGCCAGCAGACACCGAAAGGGTGGAAACCAAGAGACCCAGTACTTC; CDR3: CASRHRKGGNQETQYF
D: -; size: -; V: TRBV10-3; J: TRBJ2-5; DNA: TGTGCCATCAGTACTGGGGGAGGGACCCAGTACTTC; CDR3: CAISTGGGTQYF
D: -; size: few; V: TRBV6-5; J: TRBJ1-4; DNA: TGTGCCAGCAGTTACGGGATTGAGGCAACTAATGAAAAACTGTTTTTT; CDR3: CASSYGIEATNEKLFF
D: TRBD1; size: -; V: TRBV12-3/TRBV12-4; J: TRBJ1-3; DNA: TGTGCCAGCACCACCGGGACAGGGGGAAAAAACACCATATATTTT; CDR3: CASTTGTGGKNTIYF
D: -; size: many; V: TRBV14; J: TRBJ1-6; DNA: TGTGCCAGCAGCCAGACGGCCAGGAGGAATTCACCCCTCCACTTT; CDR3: CASSQTARRNSPLHF
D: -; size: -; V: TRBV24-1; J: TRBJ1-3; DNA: TGTGCCACCGCGGACTCTGGAAACACCATATATTTT; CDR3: CATADSGNTIYF
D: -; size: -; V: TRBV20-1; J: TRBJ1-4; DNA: TGCAGTGCTAACAGGGATAGGAATGAAAAACTGTTTTTT; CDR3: CSANRDRNEKLFF
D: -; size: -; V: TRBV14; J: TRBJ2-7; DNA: TGTGCCAGCAGCTCCTGGGACAAGAACTACGAGCAGTACTTC; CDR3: CASSSWDKNYEQYF
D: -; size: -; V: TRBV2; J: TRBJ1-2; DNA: TGTGCCAGCAGTTACTCGGGAGGGGACGGCTACACCTTC; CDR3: CASSYSGGDGYTF
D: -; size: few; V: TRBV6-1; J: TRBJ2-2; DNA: TGTGCCAGCAAAAACGGGAGACAGGGAAACACCGGGGAGCTGTTTTTT; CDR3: CASKNGRQGNTGELFF
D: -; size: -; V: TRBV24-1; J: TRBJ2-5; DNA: TGTGCCACCAGTGATGAACTAGGAGGGACCCAGTACTTC; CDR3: CATSDELGGTQYF
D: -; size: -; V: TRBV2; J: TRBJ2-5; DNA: TGTGCCAGCGGACGAACTCGGGATAGCTCCCAAGAGACCCAGTACTTC; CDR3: CASGRTRDSSQETQYF
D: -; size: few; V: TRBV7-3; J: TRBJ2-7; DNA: TGTGCCAGCAGCGTGGACCCCGCCCGGGTTTACGAGCAGTACTTC; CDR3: CASSVDPARVYEQYF
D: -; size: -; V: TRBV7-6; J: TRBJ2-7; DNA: TGTGCCAGCAGCTCCCCGGCAGGAAACTACGAGCAGTACTTC; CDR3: CASSSPAGNYEQYF
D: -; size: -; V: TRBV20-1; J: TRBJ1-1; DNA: TGCAGTGCTAGAGGGAGGTTGGGTGACACTGAAGCTTTCTTT; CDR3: CSARGRLGDTEAFF
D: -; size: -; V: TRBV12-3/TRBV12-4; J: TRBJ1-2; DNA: TGTGCCAGCACCATTACAGGGTCGTTCTATGGCTACACCTTC; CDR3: CASTITGSFYGYTF
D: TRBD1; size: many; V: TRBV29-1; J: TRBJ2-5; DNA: TGCAGCGCCGTAAGGGACAGGGGAGAGACCCAGTACTTC; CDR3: CSAVRDRGETQYF
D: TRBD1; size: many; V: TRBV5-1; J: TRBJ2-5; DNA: TGTGCCAGCAGCTTAGAGGGGACAGGGAGGGAGACCCAGTACTTC; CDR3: CASSLEGTGRETQYF
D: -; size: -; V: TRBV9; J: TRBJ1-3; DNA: TGTGCCAGCAGCGAATCAGGGAGCCGGGGAAACACCATATATTTT; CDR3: CASSESGSRGNTIYF
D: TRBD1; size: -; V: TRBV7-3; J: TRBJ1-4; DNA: TGTGCCAGCAGCCAAGATTTAGGGACAGCTAATGAAAAACTGTTTTTT; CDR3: CASSQDLGTANEKLFF
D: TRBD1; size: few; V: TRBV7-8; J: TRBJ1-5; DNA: TGTGCCAGCAGTATTCGACAGGGAGGCCAGCCCCAGCATTTT; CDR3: CASSIRQGGQPQHF
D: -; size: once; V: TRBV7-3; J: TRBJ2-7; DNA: TGTGCCAGCAGTTTAGAGGGCAGAGGCTACGAGCAGTACTTC; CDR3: CASSLEGRGYEQYF
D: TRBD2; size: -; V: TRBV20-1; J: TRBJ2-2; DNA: TGCAGTGCTGGGACTAGCTATATCGGGGAGCTGTTTTTT; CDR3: CSAGTSYIGELFF
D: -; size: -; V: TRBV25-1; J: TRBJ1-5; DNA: TGTGCCAGCAGGGTTGACAGTGACAATCAGCCCCAGCATTTT; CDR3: CASRVDSDNQPQHF
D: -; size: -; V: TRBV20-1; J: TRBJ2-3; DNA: TGCAGTGCAAGACAGCGATATAGCACAGATACGCAGTATTTT; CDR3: CSARQRYSTDTQYF
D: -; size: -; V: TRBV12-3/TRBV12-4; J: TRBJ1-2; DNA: TGTGCCAGCAGATTGGGAGGTGGTGGCTATGGCTACACCTTC; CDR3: CASRLGGGGYGYTF
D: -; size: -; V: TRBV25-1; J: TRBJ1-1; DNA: TGTGCCAGCAGTGCATACAAAAGTCTCCAGGACACCGAAGCTTTCTTT; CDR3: CASSAYKSLQDTEAFF
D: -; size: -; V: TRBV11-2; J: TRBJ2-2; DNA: TGTGCCAGCAGCCACCGAACAGGGTTCGACACCGGGGAGCTGTTTTTT; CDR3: CASSHRTGFDTGELFF
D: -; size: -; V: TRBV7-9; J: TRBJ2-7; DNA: TGTGCCAGCAGCTTAGCGGCAGGGGAATCCTACGAGCAGTACTTC; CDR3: CASSLAAGESYEQYF
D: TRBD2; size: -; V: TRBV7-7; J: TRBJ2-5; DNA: TGTGCTAACAGCTTAGCGGGCAGGGAGTATGGGACCCAGTACTTC; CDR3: CANSLAGREYGTQYF
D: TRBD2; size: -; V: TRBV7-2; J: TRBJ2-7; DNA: TGTGCCAGCAGGCTACTGCGGGGGTCATACGAGCAGTACTTC; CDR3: CASRLLRGSYEQYF
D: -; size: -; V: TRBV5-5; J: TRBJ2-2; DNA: TGTGCCAGCACCTCACGGCGGGAGAACACCGGGGAGCTGTTTTTT; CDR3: CASTSRRENTGELFF
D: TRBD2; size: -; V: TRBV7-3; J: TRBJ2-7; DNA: TGTGCCAGCAGCTTGGGGACTAGCGGGGATGAGCAGTACTTC; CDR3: CASSLGTSGDEQYF
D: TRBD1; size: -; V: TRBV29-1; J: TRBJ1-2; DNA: TGCAGCGCAGCCGGGACAGGAGATGGCTATGGCTACACCTTC; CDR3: CSAAGTGDGYGYTF
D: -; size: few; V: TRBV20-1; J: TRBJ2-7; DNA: TGCAGTGCTAGAGGGAGGACAGCCGTCTACGAGCAGTACTTC; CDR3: CSARGRTAVYEQYF
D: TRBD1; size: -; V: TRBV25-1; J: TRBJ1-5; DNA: TGTGCCAGCAGTGGGGGACAGGGGGGTAATCAGCCCCAGCATTTT; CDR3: CASSGGQGGNQPQHF
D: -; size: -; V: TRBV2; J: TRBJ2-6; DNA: TGTGCCAGCAGACTTGGACAAAACGGGGCTTTC; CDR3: CASRLGQNGAF
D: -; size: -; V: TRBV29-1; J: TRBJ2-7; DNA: TGCAGCGTTGAACGAGGGGTGGGAGCCTACGAGCAGTACTTC; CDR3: CSVERGVGAYEQYF
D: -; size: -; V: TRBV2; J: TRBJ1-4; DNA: TGTGCCAGCAGCAGACGACGGTCAACTAATGAAAAACTGTTTTTT; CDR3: CASSRRRSTNEKLFF
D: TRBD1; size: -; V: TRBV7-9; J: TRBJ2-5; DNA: TGTGCCAGCAGGAGAGGGACAGGGCGGGAGACCCAGTACTTC; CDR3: CASRRGTGRETQYF
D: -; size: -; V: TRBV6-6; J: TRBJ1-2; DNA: TGTGCCAGCAGTTACATCCAGGGAAGGCGGGACTATGGCTACACCTTC; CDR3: CASSYIQGRRDYGYTF
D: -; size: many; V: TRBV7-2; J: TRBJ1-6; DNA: TGTGCCAGCAGCAAACTGGCTTTTAATTCACCCCTCCACTTT; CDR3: CASSKLAFNSPLHF
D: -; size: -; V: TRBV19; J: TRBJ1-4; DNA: TGTGCCAGTAGTCCTATGGCAGCTGGAAAACTGTTTTTT; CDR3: CASSPMAAGKLFF
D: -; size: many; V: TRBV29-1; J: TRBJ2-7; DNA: TGCAGCGTTGAAGAAGGAGGCGGGTACGAGCAGTACTTC; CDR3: CSVEEGGGYEQYF
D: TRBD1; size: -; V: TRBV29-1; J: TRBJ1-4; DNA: TGCAGCGTTCCGGGACAGGGTAATGAAAAACTGTTTTTT; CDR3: CSVPGQGNEKLFF
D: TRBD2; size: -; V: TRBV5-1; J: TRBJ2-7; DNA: TGCGCCAGCAGCTTGGCTGGACTAGCGGGCTCCTACGAGCAGTACTTC; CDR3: CASSLAGLAGSYEQYF